Listed here are 18 T cell receptor beta chains from one sample, sequenced in a study of glioma-infiltrating T cells after dendritic cell vaccination. The protocol was immunoSEQ multiplex PCR, while the TCRdb copy is restricted to in-frame clones and leaves out a portion. There are 99,000 or so clones in the sample; 65% to 85% occur only once, and 5.4% lies in the top ten. The time point: after dendritic cell vaccination, including at tumor progression/relapse. This material consisted of blood, taken after dendritic cell vaccination. These receptors were obtained from a human donor with glioblastoma.

The rearrangement links TRBV14 to TRBJ1-2; TRBD1 might be the D (5 bases). The CDR3 loop spans 14 amino acids. Germline loops: CDR1 SGHDN, CDR2 FVKESK. Trimming removed 1 base from V and 8 bases from J, with 14 bases in between. The CDR3 region is CASSQGFSGYGYTF. In nucleotides, the CDR3 is TGTGCCAGCAGCCAAGGTTTTTCAGGGTACGGCTACACCTTC.

This clone was detected only once. This chain uses TRBV15 with TRBJ1-5; 10 bases line up with TRBD1. CDR3 length equals 15 residues. In germline, CDR1 is LNHNV, CDR2 YYDKDF (reference sequence). Germline trimming cut 3 bases from V and 7 bases from J; bases unmatched to any gene: 6. The DNA for the CDR3 is TGTGCCACCAGCAGGGACAGGGGGTCGGGGCAGCCCCAGCATTTT. Translating it yields CATSRDRGSGQPQHF.

V gene TRBV2 combines with J gene TRBJ1-2, with D perhaps TRBD1 (6 bases). Trimming left V 11 bases short and J 7 bases short, with 20 bases between. Germline loops: CDR1 SNHLY, CDR2 FYNNEI. This CDR3 comprises 13 residues. The CDR3 spells CAGNLQGSAGYTF. The CDR3 nucleotides read TGTGCCGGAAACTTACAGGGCTCGGCTGGCTACACCTTC.

This chain uses TRBV6-1 with TRBJ2-7; 9 bases are a match to TRBD1. The CDR3 has 14 amino acids. Trimming cost V 5 bases and J 4 bases; bases outside gene matches: 6. Germline values: CDR1 MNHNS, CDR2 SASEGT. The CDR3 DNA sequence: TGTGCCAGCAGTTCGGGACAGGGTCCATACGAGCAGTACTTC. Amino acids: CASSSGQGPYEQYF.

CDR3 DNA sequence: TGTGCCAGCAGTTTAACTAGCGAGTACACCGGGGAGCTGTTTTTT. Translation gives CASSLTSEYTGELFF. The chain has TRBV28 and TRBJ2-2, with 7 bases fitting TRBD2. The CDR3 contains 15 residues. From germline, CDR1 is MDHEN and CDR2 SYDVKM. V lost 2 bases and J lost 3; bases outside the gene matches: 3.

This chain links TRBV5-1 with TRBJ2-3; 16 bases agree with TRBD2. V shed 4 bases, J shed 2 bases, and the junction held 10 bases outside the gene matches. This CDR3 has 19 amino acids. From germline, CDR1 is SGHRS and CDR2 YFSETQ. CDR3 in DNA: TGCGCCAGCAGCCCGGGACTAGCGGGGGGGACAGTATTCACAGATACGCAGTATTTT. This codes for CASSPGLAGGTVFTDTQYF.

This chain uses TRBV7-9 with TRBJ2-7, with 7 bases that match TRBD1. The germline V gene has CDR1 SEHNR and CDR2 FQNEAQ (reference sequence). The V segment lost 5 bases and the J segment 3 bases; nucleotides outside the gene matches: 4. There are 13 residues in the CDR3. The CDR3 is CASSPDRVYEQYF. CDR3 DNA sequence: TGTGCCAGCAGCCCCGACAGGGTCTACGAGCAGTACTTC.

V and J are TRBV7-2 and TRBJ2-5; 10 nucleotides agree with TRBD2. The CDR3 consists of 16 residues. Germline CDR1 is SGHTA and CDR2 is FQGNSA. V trimming: 5 bases; J trimming: 2 bases; junction bases outside the gene matches: 8. The CDR3 DNA reads as TGTGCCAGCAGCCGCCGACTAGCGGGTAGGCAAGAGACCCAGTACTTC. Translated, it gives CASSRRLAGRQETQYF.

The chain uses TRBV6-5 and TRBJ1-2; D is perhaps TRBD1 (5 bases). CDR1 and CDR2 (germline): MNHEY, SVGAGI. The CDR3 is 13 residues long. Trimming shortened V by 6 bases and J by 4 bases, and 12 bases separated the two germline ends. The CDR3 sequence is CASRSTATYGYTF. The CDR3 DNA reads TGTGCCAGCAGATCGACAGCCACCTATGGCTACACCTTC.

This clone showed up just a few times. J is TRBJ2-3 and V is TRBV6-4; 11 positions agree with TRBD2. CDR1 and CDR2 from the germline V gene are MRHNA and SNTAGT. Trimming took 6 bases from V and 1 from J; bases not matched to a gene: 3. The CDR3 totals 15 residues. The CDR3 spells CASSETSGGTDTQYF. The CDR3 DNA reads TGTGCCAGCAGCGAGACTAGCGGGGGCACAGATACGCAGTATTTT.

The chain is built from TRBV7-8 and TRBJ2-6; a possible D gene is TRBD1 (6 bases). From germline, CDR1 is SGHVS and CDR2 FQNEAQ. This CDR3 comprises 19 residues. V lost 5 bases and J lost 0, with 20 bases in between. CDR3 bases: TGTGCCAGCAGCACGCGGACCGTCCTGGGGGCCTCTGGGGCCAACGTCCTGACTTTC. Protein sequence: CASSTRTVLGASGANVLTF. Looking up the rest from reference TRBV7-8 and TRBJ2-6 gives the full variable domain: GAGVSQSPRYKVAKRGQDVALRCDPISGHVSLFWYQQALGQGPEFLTYFQNEAQLDKSGLPSDRFFAERPEGSVSTLKIQRTQQEDSAVYLCASSTRTVLGASGANVLTFGAGSRLTVL.

V usage is TRBV15 and J usage is TRBJ1-5, with TRBD1 identical over 10 bases. The germline CDR1 and CDR2 sequences are LNHNV and YYDKDF (reference sequence). There are 15 residues in the CDR3. J was trimmed by 2 bases and V by 7 bases; bases with no gene match: 5. CDR3 DNA sequence: TGTGCCACCACAGTGGGGACAGGGGGCAATCAGCCCCAGCATTTT. This gives the protein CATTVGTGGNQPQHF.

The chain uses TRBV19 and TRBJ2-3; D gene ambiguous. CDR3 size: 15 residues. Germline-derived CDR1 and CDR2 are LNHDA and SQIVND (reference sequence). Trimming took 4 bases from V and 7 from J, leaving 18 bases between them. Here the CDR3 reads CASSNLHHQAYTQYF. CDR3 sequence (DNA): TGTGCCAGTAGTAATCTCCATCATCAGGCATATACGCAGTATTTT. Full variable domain (missing parts from reference TRBV19 and TRBJ2-3): DGGITQSPKYLFRKEGQNVTLSCEQNLNHDAMYWYRQDPGQGLRLIYYSQIVNDFQKGDIAEGYSVSREKKESFPLTVTSAQKNPTAFYLCASSNLHHQAYTQYFGPGTRLTVL.

This chain links TRBV7-9 with TRBJ1-1; D call uncertain. Germline CDR1 reads SEHNR; CDR2 reads FQNEAQ (reference sequence). Trimming shortened V by 1 base and J by 5 bases, and 8 bases separated the two germline ends. There are 13 residues in the CDR3. Written as DNA, the CDR3 is TGTGCCAGCAGCTTAGGGCCAAGAACTGAAGCTTTCTTT. Translating it yields CASSLGPRTEAFF.

The rearrangement uses TRBV11-3 and TRBJ2-5, with D unresolved. Germline V lookup: CDR1 SGHNT, CDR2 YENEEA. The CDR3 is 13 residues long. Trimming left V 1 base short and J 4 bases short, with 7 bases between. The CDR3 bases are TGTGCCAGCAGCTTAGGACTGGCAGAGACCCAGTACTTC. This sequence encodes CASSLGLAETQYF.

The chain is built from TRBV7-9 and TRBJ2-7; 9 bases map to TRBD1. The CDR3 spans 16 residues. With V trimmed by 1 base and J by 5 bases, 9 bases remained unmatched. Germline loops: CDR1 SEHNR, CDR2 FQNEAQ (reference sequence). CDR3 sequence (DNA): TGTGCCAGCAGCTTAGGCCCCGGGACAGGGTTTAACGAGCAGTACTTC. This gives the protein CASSLGPGTGFNEQYF.

Only a few counts were recorded for this clone. V gene TRBV9 combines with J gene TRBJ2-7; the D gene is possibly TRBD2 (6 bases). V was cut by 3 bases and J by 4 bases, with 20 bases left in between. Germline V gene sequence: CDR1 SGDLS, CDR2 YYNGEE. The CDR3 has 16 amino acids. DNA for the CDR3: TGTGCCAGCAGCGCTGGTTTTGGGGGGACGCCGTACGAGCAGTACTTC. This codes for CASSAGFGGTPYEQYF.

Worth noting for this clone: A junction boundary mismatches the germline segment, possibly from a read error. J is TRBJ2-7 and V is TRBV6-6; D may be TRBD2 (6 bases). The CDR3 consists of 14 residues. CDR1 and CDR2 from the germline V gene are MNHNY and SVGAGI (reference sequence). The CDR3 sequence is CAISDGGTLNEQYF. The CDR3 nucleotides read TGTGCCATCAGTGACGGAGGGACTCTGAACGAGCAGTACTTC.